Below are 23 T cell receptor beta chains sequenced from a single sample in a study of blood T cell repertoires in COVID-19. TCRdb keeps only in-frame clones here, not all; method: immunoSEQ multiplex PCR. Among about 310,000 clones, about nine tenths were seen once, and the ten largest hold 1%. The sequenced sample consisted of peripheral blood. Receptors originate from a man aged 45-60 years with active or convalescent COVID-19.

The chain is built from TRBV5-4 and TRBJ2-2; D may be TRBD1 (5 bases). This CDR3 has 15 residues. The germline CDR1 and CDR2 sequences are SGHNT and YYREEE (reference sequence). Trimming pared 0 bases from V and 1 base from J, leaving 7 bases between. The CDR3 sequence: CASSLGQLNTGELFF. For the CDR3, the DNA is TGTGCCAGCAGCTTGGGACAGCTGAACACCGGGGAGCTGTTTTTT.

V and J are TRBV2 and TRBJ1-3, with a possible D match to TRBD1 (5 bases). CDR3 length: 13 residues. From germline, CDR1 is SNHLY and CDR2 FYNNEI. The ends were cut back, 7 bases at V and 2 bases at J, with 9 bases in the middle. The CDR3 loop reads CASIRDAGNTIYF. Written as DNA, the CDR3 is TGTGCCAGCATCAGGGATGCTGGAAACACCATATATTTT.

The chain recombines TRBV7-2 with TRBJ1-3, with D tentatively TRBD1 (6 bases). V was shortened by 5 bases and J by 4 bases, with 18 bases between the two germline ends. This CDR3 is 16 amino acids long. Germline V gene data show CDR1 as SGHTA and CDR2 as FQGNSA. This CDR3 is CASSPALAGAGNTIYF. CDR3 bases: TGTGCCAGCAGCCCGGCCTTGGCAGGGGCGGGAAACACCATATATTTT.

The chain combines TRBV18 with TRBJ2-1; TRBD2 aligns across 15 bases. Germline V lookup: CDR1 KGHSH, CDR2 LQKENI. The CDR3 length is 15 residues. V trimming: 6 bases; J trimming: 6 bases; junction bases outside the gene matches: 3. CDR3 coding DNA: TGTGCCAGCTCCTCGGGACTAGCGGGAGGCAATGAGCAGTTCTTC. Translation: CASSSGLAGGNEQFF.

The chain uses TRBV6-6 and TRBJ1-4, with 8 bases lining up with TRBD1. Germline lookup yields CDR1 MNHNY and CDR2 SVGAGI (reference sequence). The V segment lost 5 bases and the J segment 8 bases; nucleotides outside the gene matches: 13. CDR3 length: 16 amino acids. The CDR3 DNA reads TGTGCCAGCAGTCACGGACAGGGTGGCGTTCCGGAAAAACTGTTTTTT. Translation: CASSHGQGGVPEKLFF.

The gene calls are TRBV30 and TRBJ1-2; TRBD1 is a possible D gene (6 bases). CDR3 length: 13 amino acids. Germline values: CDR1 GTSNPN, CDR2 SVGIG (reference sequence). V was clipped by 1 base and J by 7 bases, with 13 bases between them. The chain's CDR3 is CAWSALTGSGYTF. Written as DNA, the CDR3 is TGTGCCTGGAGTGCCTTGACAGGTTCTGGCTACACCTTC.

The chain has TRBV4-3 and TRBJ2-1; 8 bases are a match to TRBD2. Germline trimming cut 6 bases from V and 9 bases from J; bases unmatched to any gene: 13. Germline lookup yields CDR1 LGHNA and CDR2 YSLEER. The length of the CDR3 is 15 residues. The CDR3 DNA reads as TGCGCCAGCAGTTGGGTCGGGGCGGGGGGAACTGAGCAGTTCTTC. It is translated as CASSWVGAGGTEQFF.

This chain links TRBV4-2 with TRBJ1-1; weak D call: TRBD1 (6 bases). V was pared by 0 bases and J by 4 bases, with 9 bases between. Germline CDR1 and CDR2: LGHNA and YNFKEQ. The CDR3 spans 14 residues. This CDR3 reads CASSQDGQRTEAFF. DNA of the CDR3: TGTGCCAGCAGCCAAGACGGACAGCGCACTGAAGCTTTCTTT.

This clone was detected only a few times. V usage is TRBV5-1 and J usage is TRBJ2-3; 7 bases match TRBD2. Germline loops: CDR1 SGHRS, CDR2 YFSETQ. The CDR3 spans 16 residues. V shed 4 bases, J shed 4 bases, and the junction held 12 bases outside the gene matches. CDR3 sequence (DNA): TGCGCCAGCAGCCGATTTACTAGCGAGGATCCAGATACGCAGTATTTT. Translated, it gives CASSRFTSEDPDTQYF.

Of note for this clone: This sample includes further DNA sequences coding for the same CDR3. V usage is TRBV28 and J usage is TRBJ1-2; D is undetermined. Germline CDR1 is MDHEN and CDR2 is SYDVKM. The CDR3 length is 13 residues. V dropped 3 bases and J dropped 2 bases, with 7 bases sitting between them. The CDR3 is CASSLKQNYGYTF. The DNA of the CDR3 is TGTGCCAGCAGTTTGAAACAAAACTATGGCTACACCTTC.

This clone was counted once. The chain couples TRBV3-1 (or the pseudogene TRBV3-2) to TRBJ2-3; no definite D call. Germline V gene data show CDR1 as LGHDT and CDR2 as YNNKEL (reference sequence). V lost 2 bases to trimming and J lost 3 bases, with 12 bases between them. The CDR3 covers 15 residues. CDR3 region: CASSQNRLVTDTQYF. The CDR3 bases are TGTGCCAGCAGCCAAAATCGGCTAGTAACAGATACGCAGTATTTT.

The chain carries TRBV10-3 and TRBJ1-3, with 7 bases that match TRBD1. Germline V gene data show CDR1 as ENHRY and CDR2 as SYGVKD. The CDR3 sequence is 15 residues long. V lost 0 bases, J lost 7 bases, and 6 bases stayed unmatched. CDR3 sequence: CAISESSGTANTIYF. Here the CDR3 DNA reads TGTGCCATCAGTGAGTCCTCCGGGACAGCGAACACCATATATTTT.

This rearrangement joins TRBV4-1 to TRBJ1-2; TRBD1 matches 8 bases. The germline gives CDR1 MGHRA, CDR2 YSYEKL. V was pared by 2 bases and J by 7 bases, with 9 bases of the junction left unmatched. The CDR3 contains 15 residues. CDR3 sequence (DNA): TGCGCCAGCAGCCAACCTGGACAGGGCACTTTTGGCTACACCTTC. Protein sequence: CASSQPGQGTFGYTF.

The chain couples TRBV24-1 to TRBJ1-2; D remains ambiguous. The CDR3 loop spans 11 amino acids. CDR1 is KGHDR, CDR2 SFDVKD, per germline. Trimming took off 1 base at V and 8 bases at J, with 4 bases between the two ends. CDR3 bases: TGTGCCACCAGTGATTTACAGGGCTACACCTTC. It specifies CATSDLQGYTF.

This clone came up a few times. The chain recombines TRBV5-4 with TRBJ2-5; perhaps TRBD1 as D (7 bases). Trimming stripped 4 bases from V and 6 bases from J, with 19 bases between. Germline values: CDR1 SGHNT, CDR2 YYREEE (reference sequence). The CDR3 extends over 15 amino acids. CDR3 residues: CASSRQGGEGQTQYF. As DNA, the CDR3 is TGTGCCAGCAGCCGACAGGGAGGTGAGGGGCAGACCCAGTACTTC.

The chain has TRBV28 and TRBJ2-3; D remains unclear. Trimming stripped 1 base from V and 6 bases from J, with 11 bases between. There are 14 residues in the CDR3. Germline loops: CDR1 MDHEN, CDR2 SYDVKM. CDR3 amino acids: CASSLLASTDTQYF. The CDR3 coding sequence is TGTGCCAGCAGTTTATTGGCTAGTACGGATACGCAGTATTTT.

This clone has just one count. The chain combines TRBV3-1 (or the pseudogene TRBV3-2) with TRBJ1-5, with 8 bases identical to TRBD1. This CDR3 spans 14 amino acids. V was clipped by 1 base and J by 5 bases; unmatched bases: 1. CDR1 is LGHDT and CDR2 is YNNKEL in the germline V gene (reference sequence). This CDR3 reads CASSQATGDQPQHF. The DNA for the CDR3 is TGTGCCAGCAGCCAAGCGACAGGGGATCAGCCCCAGCATTTT.

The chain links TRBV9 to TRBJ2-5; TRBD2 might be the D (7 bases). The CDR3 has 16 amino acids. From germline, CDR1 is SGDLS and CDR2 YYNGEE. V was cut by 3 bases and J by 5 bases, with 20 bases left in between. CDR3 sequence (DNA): TGTGCCAGCAGCGGGGATTCGTTGGCGGGGGCGGAGACCCAGTACTTC. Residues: CASSGDSLAGAETQYF. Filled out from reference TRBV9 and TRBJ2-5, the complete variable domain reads DSGVTQTPKHLITATGQRVTLRCSPRSGDLSVYWYQQSLDQGLQFLIQYYNGEERAKGNILERFSAQQFPDLHSELNLSSLELGDSALYFCASSGDSLAGAETQYFGPGTRLLVL.

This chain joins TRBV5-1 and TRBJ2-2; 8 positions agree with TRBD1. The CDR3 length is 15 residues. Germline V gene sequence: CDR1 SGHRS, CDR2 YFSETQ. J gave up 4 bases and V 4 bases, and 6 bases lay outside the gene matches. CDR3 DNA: TGCGCCAGCAGCATTACAGGGGGGAGCACCGGGGAGCTGTTTTTT. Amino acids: CASSITGGSTGELFF. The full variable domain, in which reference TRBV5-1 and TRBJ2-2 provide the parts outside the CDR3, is KAGVTQTPRYLIKTRGQQVTLSCSPISGHRSVSWYQQTPGQGLQFLFEYFSETQRNKGNFPGRFSGRQFSNSRSEMNVSTLELGDSALYLCASSITGGSTGELFFGEGSRLTVL.

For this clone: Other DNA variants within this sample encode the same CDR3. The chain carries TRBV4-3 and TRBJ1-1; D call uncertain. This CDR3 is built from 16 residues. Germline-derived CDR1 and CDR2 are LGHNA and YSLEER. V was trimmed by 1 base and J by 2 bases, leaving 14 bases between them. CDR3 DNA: TGCGCCAGCAGCCAAGCAGCGGGTGATTTAAACACTGAAGCTTTCTTT. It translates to CASSQAAGDLNTEAFF.

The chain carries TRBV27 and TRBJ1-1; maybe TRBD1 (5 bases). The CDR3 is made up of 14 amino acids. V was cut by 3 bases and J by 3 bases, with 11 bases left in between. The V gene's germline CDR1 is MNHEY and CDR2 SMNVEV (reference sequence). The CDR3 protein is CASSLGGADTEAFF. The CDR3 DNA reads TGTGCCAGCAGTTTGGGCGGGGCGGACACTGAAGCTTTCTTT.

This CDR3 reads CASNLQGAQTEAFF. Here the CDR3 DNA reads TGCGCCAGCAACCTACAGGGGGCGCAAACTGAAGCTTTCTTT. This rearrangement joins TRBV5-1 to TRBJ1-1; 9 bases line up with TRBD1. Per germline, CDR1 SGHRS and CDR2 YFSETQ. This CDR3 has 14 amino acids. V lost 6 bases, J lost 5 bases, and 8 bases stayed unmatched.

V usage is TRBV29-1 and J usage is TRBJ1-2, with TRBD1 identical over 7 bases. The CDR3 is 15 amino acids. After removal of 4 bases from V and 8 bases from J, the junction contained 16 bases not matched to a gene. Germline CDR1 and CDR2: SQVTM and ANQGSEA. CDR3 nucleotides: TGCAGCGTTGTGTCAACGACAGGGAGAACGGGCGGCTACACCTTC. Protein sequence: CSVVSTTGRTGGYTF.